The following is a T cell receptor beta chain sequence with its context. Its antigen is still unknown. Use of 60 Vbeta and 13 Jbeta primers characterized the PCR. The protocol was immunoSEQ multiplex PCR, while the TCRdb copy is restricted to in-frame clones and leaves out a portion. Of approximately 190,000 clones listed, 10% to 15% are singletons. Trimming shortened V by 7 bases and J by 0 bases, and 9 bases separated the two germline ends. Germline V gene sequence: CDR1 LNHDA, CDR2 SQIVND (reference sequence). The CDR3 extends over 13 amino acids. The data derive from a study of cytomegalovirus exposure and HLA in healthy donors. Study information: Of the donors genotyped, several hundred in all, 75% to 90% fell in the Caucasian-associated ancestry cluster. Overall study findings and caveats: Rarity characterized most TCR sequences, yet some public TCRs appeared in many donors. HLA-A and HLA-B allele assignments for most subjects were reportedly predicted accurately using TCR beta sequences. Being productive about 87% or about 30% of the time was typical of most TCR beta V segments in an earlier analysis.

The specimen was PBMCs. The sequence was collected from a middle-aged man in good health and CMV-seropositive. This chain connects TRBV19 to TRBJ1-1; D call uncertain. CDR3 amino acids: CASNNYMNTEAFF. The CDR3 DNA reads TGTGCCAGTAACAACTACATGAACACTGAAGCTTTCTTT.